These T cell receptor beta chains were read from a single sample in a study of CD8 T cells in ankylosing spondylitis. TCRdb analysed the 5' RACE reads with MiXCR anew, one entry per CDR3 protein. Seen here are around 890,000 distinct CDR3 sequences, 12% observed once, and the top ten hold about 0.49%. The specimen was blood, either unsorted or a sorted T cell fraction (not recorded which). Source of these receptors: a male donor with ankylosing spondylitis. Each CDR3 is given with its conserved first and last residue. D genes are given only for firm matches. Rows give clone size only sometimes, using once, few, many, or a class for an expanded clone.

CDR3 length	D gene	clone size	V gene	J gene	CDR3 DNA	CDR3 protein
15	TRBD1	.	TRBV20-1	TRBJ1-1	TGCAGAACCGGGACAGGGCCCATTATGAACACTGAAGCTTTCTTT	CRTGTGPIMNTEAFF
14	.	.	TRBV5-1	TRBJ2-5	TGCGCCAGCATGGTTACGGTAAACCAAGAGACCCAGTACTTC	CASMVTVNQETQYF
13	.	many	TRBV20-1	TRBJ1-2	TGCAGTGCTAGAAGTCCAGGCATCTATGGCTACACCTTC	CSARSPGIYGYTF
15	TRBD1	few	TRBV4-1	TRBJ2-1	TGCGCCAGCAAACAGACAGGGAGCTCCTACAATGAGCAGTTCTTC	CASKQTGSSYNEQFF
12	TRBD2	many	TRBV12-3/TRBV12-4	TRBJ2-3	TGTGCCAGCAGAGTCGGGGGGGATACGCAGTATTTT	CASRVGGDTQYF
12	.	many	TRBV29-1	TRBJ2-3	TGCAGCGTTGAAGAGGGCCCTGTGGGTCAGTATTTT	CSVEEGPVGQYF
15	.	few	TRBV28	TRBJ2-1	TGTGCCAGCAGTTTAATTTACTCAACCTACAATGAGCAGTTCTTC	CASSLIYSTYNEQFF
11	.	few	TRBV10-3	TRBJ2-1	TGTGCCATCGGGTCCAACAATGAGCAGTTCTTC	CAIGSNNEQFF
13	.	many	TRBV5-1	TRBJ2-7	TGTGCCAGCAGCCGGGACATTTCCTACGAGCAGTACTTC	CASSRDISYEQYF
14	.	few	TRBV7-2	TRBJ2-2	TGTGCCAGCAGCTCAATAAGGGGGGCCGGGGAGCTGTTTTTT	CASSSIRGAGELFF
13	.	.	TRBV29-1	TRBJ2-2	TGCAGCTCTACGCGCGGGCCCACCGGGGAGCTGTTTTTT	CSSTRGPTGELFF
16	.	.	TRBV4-2	TRBJ1-1	TGTGCCAGCAGCCAAGACGGCCCCTGGTTCGACACTGAAGCTTTCTTT	CASSQDGPWFDTEAFF
15	.	few	TRBV7-9	TRBJ2-3	TGTGCCAGCAGCTTAGGAGGGGGTGTCACAGATACGCAGTATTTT	CASSLGGGVTDTQYF
14	.	.	TRBV3-1	TRBJ2-1	TGTGCCAGCAGCCCGAAGATACTCGGGGATGAGCAGTTCTTC	CASSPKILGDEQFF